This T cell receptor (beta chain) derives from a study of OX40 agonist ivuxolimab in advanced cancers. As for the study in general: Under the entry rules, prior anti-PD-1, anti-PD-L1 or anti-CTLA-4 therapy was allowed, and 40% had some.

General study findings and limits: More expanded clones were found, on average, in CD8+ than in CD4+ T cells. The specificity for antigen of the expanded peripheral T cells was not determined.

Only in-frame clones appear in the TCRdb table, and some are missing; sequencing was by immunoSEQ multiplex PCR. This table has about 24,000 clones, approximately 73% appearing once. Of note for this clone: Its antigen is undetermined.

The sample in question was CD4+ or CD8+ T cells sorted from blood, obtained in a trial of the OX40 agonist ivuxolimab. The origin of this receptor is an adult with an advanced solid tumor such as melanoma, head and neck, liver or kidney cancer.

The CDR3 loop reads CASSLVRTGRSPLHF. DNA of the CDR3: TGTGCCAGCAGCCTCGTGAGGACAGGCCGGTCACCCCTCCACTTT. The genes are TRBV28 and TRBJ1-6; TRBD1 aligns across 7 bases. Germline assignment: CDR1 MDHEN and CDR2 SYDVKM. The V gene end was trimmed by 6 bases and the J gene end by 10 bases; junction bases not matched to a gene: 12. CDR3 length equals 15 residues.